This TCR beta chain was profiled in a study of Graves' ophthalmopathy and Graves' hyperthyroidism. Among the exclusions were patients with other autoimmune diseases, uncontrolled infections, pregnancy or lactation. Establishment of the diagnosis relied upon clinical symptoms, serum thyroxine, TRAb, thyroid ultrasound and orbital computed tomography. Isolation of PBMCs was performed using over 9.5 ml of fresh peripheral blood. This clonotype was detected many times. The CDR3 is 16 residues long. Trimming pared 0 bases from V and 1 base from J, leaving 13 bases between. Germline V gene sequence: CDR1 SGHRS, CDR2 YFSETQ. Amplifying from RNA transcripts, the study obtained TCR beta CDR3 regions. RT-PCR with HTBI primers came first, then second-round multiplex PCR. TCRdb called the multiplex PCR reads again in MiXCR, with one record for every CDR3 protein. There are about 390,000 distinct CDR3 sequences in the sample; 15% to 17% occur only once, and roughly 7% lies in the top ten.

The chain employs TRBV5-1 and TRBJ1-1; a possible D gene is TRBD1 (5 bases). The source of this sequence is a woman aged 18-29 years with stable Graves' hyperthyroidism. Material: peripheral blood. The CDR3 coding sequence is TGCGCCAGCAGCTTGGACGCCCAGGGCCCGAACACTGAAGCTTTCTTT. The encoded protein is CASSLDAQGPNTEAFF. Drawing the rest from reference TRBV5-1 and TRBJ1-1, the complete variable domain is KAGVTQTPRYLIKTRGQQVTLSCSPISGHRSVSWYQQTPGQGLQFLFEYFSETQRNKGNFPGRFSGRQFSNSRSEMNVSTLELGDSALYLCASSLDAQGPNTEAFFGQGTRLTVV.